One TCR beta chain is described in this entry. The sample holds a few counts of this clonotype. Per-base qualities were not stored, and no clone one base away is much larger. Synthesis of TCR cDNA relied on 5'RACE template switching, a step that introduced a universal primer site along with unique molecular identifiers. cDNA synthesis was primed from both the TCR alpha and TCR beta constant segments. Libraries were amplified in two PCR steps, with sample barcodes and sequencing adapters added in the second step. Sequencing of libraries was done on Illumina HiSeq 2500 (2x100 bp) or NovaSeq (2x150 bp). In the original analysis: Reads were demultiplexed and collapsed into UMI consensus sequences with MIGEC, and V(D)J alignment was performed with MiXCR. Using edgeR on replicate PBMC samples, clonotypes were called vaccine-responding if FDR was below 0.01 and the log2 fold change was above 5 up to day 15. Bulk clonotypes were assigned CD4 or CD8 identity according to which sequenced CD4 or CD8 repertoire held them at higher abundance. To estimate how each clone was distributed across memory phenotypes, clonotype frequencies in memory subsets were weighted by the numbers of FACS-sorted cells. TCRdb's own reprocessing of the public reads used fastp at Q25 and MiXCR and kept productive beta chains. For every CDR3 protein sequence, its rows merge into one entry that carries the most common genes and DNA. TCRdb's processing, not the study's, gives the V and J calls here. Within this sample are around 30,000 distinct CDR3 sequences, with roughly 5.9% of them counted one time only. The ten largest clonotypes hold roughly 25% of the sample.

This specimen comes from a study of T cells after yellow fever vaccination (dated by TCRdb to between 2018 and 2021). Notes on the research overall: Staining for CD3, CD45RA, CCR7 and CD95 was used to sort memory subsets (EM, EMRA, CM and Tscm) on a BD FACS Aria III. The SMART-Seq v4 Ultra Low Input RNA kit was used to prepare libraries from fractions with low cell numbers. To track T-cell clones before and after primary and booster YFV17D yellow fever vaccination, bulk TCR alpha and beta repertoires were sequenced longitudinally. Two healthy male donors, one aged 18 to 29 and one aged 30 to 39 years, were included in the cohort. Blood samples were taken at several timepoints before and after primary and secondary immunization, and bulk PBMC replicates and cell subsets were isolated. Memory subsets were sorted on days 0, 15 and 45 and at 18 months following primary vaccination, and on days 0, 15 and 45 following the 30-year booster. Overall study outcomes, separate from this receptor: A small fraction of clonotypes showed up in both the CD4 and CD8 compartments, probably as a result of convergent recombination. After the booster, most clones that had expanded after primary vaccination were detected again (approximately 96% of CD4 and 70% to 90% of CD8), suggesting broad maintenance of memory. Because only a couple of donors were included in the study, the extent to which the findings can be generalized is limited. Computational filtering was needed because FACS-sorted repertoires could contain abundant contaminating clonotypes from the bulk population. Compared with the primary T-cell response, the secondary T-cell response was weaker but faster, peaking on day 5 rather than day 15. On day 0, almost all vaccine-responding clonotypes were below detection in the sorted memory subsets.

The sample's treatment or condition label, in plain terms: live attenuated yellow fever vaccine strain. A standard Ficoll-Paque protocol was used to isolate PBMCs from peripheral blood. The RNeasy Micro Kit was used to extract RNA from sorted memory subsets. From cysteine to phenylalanine, the CDR3 is 18 amino acids long. CDR3 DNA only is kept here, 54 bases in frame from base 1. V loses 4 bases at its end and J loses 8 bases; junction bases beyond the gene matches: 16. The sample in question was PBMCs, either bulk or a sorted T-cell subset (CD4+, CD8+, memory, or dextramer-sorted; not recorded which), obtained on the day of the yellow fever booster vaccination. This TCR was sampled from a man aged 25-45 years who received the YFV17D yellow fever vaccine. Rearrangement joined TRBV23-1 to TRBJ2-1; TRBD1 matches 11 bases in the middle. TRBV23-1 is an ORF; its function is uncertain. The bases are TGCGCCAGCAGTCCTCCGCCCCGGGGACAGGGGGATGGCGATGAGCAGTTCTTC. Its translation reads: CASSPPPRGQGDGDEQFF.